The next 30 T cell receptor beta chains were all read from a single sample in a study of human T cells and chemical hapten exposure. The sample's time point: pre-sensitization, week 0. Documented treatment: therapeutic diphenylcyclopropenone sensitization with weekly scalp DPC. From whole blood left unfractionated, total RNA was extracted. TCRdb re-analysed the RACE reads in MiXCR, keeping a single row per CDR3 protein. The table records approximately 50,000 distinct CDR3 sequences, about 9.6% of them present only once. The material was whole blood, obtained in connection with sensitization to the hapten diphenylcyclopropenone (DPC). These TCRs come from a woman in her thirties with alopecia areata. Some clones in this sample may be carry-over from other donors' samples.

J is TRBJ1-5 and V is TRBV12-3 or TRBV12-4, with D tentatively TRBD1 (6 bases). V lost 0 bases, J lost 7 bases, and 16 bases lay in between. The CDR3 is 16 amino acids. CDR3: CASSLANKGVGQPQHF. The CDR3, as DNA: TGTGCCAGCAGTTTAGCAAATAAGGGGGTGGGACAGCCCCAGCATTTT.

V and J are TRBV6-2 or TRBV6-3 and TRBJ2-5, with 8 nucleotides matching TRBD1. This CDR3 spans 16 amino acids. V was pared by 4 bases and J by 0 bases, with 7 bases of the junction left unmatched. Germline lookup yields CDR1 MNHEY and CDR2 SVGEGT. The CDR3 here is CASSSGTGGYQETQYF. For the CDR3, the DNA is TGTGCCAGCAGTTCCGGGACAGGAGGGTACCAAGAGACCCAGTACTTC.

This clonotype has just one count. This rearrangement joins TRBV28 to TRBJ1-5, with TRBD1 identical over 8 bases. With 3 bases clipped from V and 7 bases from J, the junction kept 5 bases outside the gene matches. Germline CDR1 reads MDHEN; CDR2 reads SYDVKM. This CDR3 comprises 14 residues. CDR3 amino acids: CASSFSGGRQPQHF. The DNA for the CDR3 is TGTGCCAGCAGTTTCTCAGGGGGCAGGCAGCCCCAGCATTTT.

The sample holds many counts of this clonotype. CDR3 in DNA: TGTGCCAGCAGCGCCCAGGGGGACAGGGGAAGAGGGCAGTACTTC. This codes for CASSAQGDRGRGQYF. This chain uses TRBV7-2 with TRBJ2-7, with 10 positions matching TRBD1. The trim removed 5 bases at V and 9 bases at J, leaving 13 bases unmatched. The CDR3 is 15 residues long. Germline values: CDR1 SGHTA, CDR2 FQGNSA.

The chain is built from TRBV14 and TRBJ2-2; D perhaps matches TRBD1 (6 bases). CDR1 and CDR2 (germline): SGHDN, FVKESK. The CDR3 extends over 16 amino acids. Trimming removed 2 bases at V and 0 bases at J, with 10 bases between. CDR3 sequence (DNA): TGTGCCAGCAGCCAACTTCGGACAGCGAACACCGGGGAGCTGTTTTTT. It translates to CASSQLRTANTGELFF.

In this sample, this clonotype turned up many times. CDR3 nucleotide sequence: TGTGCCAGCAGCCAAGTTATCGAATCACCCCTCCACTTT. It specifies CASSQVIESPLHF. The chain recombines TRBV14 with TRBJ1-6; D uncertain. V was pared by 1 base and J by 10 bases, with 8 bases between. Germline V gives CDR1 SGHDN, CDR2 FVKESK. CDR3 length equals 13 residues.

This chain's CDR3 is CASSPYSSGANVLTF. The CDR3 DNA reads TGTGCCAGCAGTCCGTACAGCTCTGGGGCCAACGTCCTGACTTTC. This chain connects TRBV28 to TRBJ2-6, with unresolved D. V shed 5 bases and J shed 0 bases, with 8 bases lying between them. Germline V gene sequence: CDR1 MDHEN, CDR2 SYDVKM. The CDR3 spans 15 residues.

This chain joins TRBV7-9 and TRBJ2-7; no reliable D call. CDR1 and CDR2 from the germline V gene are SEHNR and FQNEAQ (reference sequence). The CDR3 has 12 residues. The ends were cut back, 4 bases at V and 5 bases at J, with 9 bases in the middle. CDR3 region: CASSSLGNEQYF. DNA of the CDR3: TGTGCCAGCAGCTCCTTAGGGAACGAGCAGTACTTC.

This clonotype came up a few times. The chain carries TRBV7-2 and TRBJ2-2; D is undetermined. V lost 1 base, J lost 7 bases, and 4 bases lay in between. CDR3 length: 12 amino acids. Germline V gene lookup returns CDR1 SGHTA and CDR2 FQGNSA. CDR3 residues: CASSLDGGELFF. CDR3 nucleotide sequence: TGTGCCAGCAGCTTAGATGGCGGGGAGCTGTTTTTT.

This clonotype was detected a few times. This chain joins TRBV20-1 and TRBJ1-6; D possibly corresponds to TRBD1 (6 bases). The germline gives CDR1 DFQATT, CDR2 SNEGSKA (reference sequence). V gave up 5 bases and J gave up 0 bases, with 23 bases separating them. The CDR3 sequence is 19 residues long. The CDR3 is CSALWASGQTSSYNSPLHF. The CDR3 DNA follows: TGCAGTGCTCTCTGGGCATCTGGACAGACCAGCTCCTATAATTCACCCCTCCACTTT.

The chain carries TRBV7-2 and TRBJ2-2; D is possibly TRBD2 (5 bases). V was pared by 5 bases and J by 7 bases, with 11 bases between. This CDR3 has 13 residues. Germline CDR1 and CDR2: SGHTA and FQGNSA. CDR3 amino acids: CASSHPAGGELFF. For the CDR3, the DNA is TGTGCCAGCAGCCACCCTGCGGGCGGGGAGCTGTTTTTT.

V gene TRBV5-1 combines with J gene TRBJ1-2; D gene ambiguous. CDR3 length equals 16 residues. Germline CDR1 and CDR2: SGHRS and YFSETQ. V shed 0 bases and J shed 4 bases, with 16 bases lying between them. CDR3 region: CASSLEGARSGYGYTF. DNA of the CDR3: TGCGCCAGCAGCTTGGAGGGAGCACGGAGTGGCTATGGCTACACCTTC.

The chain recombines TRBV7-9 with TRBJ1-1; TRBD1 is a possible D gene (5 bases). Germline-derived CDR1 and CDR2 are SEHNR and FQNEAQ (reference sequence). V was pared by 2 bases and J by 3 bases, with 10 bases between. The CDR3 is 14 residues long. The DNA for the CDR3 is TGTGCCAGCAGCTTAACGGGGGATCACACTGAAGCTTTCTTT. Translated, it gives CASSLTGDHTEAFF. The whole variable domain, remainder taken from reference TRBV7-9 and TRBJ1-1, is DTGVSQNPRHKITKRGQNVTFRCDPISEHNRLYWYRQTLGQGPEFLTYFQNEAQLEKSRLLSDRFSAERPKGSFSTLEIQRTEQGDSAMYLCASSLTGDHTEAFFGQGTRLTVV.

The DNA of the CDR3 is TGTGCCACCAGCACAAGCAGGGGACCCTCTGGAAACACCATATATTTT. This gives the protein CATSTSRGPSGNTIYF. This chain links TRBV15 with TRBJ1-3; the D gene is possibly TRBD1 (6 bases). There are 16 residues in the CDR3. Per germline, CDR1 LNHNV and CDR2 YYDKDF (reference sequence). Between the trimmed V and J ends, which lost 4 bases and 0 bases, there was a span of 13 bases.

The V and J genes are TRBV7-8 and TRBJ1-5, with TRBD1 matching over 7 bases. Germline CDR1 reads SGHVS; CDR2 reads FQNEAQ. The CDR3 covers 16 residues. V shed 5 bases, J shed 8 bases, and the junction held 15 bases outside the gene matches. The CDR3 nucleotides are TGTGCCAGCAGCCCCCTCCGGACAGGTTTGGGGGAGCCCCAGCATTTT. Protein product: CASSPLRTGLGEPQHF.

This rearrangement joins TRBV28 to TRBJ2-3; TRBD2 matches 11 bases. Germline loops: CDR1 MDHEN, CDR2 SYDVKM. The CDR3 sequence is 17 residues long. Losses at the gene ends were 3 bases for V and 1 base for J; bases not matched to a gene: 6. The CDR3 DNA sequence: TGTGCCAGCAGTTTCCTTACACTAGCGGGGGGCACAGATACGCAGTATTTT. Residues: CASSFLTLAGGTDTQYF.

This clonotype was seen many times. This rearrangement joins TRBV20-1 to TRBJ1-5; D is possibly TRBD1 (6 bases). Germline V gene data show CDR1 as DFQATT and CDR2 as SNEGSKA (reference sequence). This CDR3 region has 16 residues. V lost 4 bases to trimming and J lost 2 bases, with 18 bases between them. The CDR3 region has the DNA TGCAGTGCTAAGAGAGGGGACACCGCCGGCAATCAGCCCCAGCATTTT. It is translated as CSAKRGDTAGNQPQHF.

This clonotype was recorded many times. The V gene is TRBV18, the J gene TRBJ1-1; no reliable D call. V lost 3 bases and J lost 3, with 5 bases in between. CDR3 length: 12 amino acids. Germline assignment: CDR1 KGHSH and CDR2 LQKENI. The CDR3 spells CASSPRDTEAFF. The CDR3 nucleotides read TGTGCCAGCTCACCTCGTGACACTGAAGCTTTCTTT.

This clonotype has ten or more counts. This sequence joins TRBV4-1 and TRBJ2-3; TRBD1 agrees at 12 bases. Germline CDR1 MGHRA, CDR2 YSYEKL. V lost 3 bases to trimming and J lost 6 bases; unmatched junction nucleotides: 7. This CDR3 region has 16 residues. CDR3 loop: CASSQGDRGLRDTQYF. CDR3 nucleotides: TGCGCCAGCAGCCAGGGGGACAGGGGGCTTCGGGATACGCAGTATTTT.

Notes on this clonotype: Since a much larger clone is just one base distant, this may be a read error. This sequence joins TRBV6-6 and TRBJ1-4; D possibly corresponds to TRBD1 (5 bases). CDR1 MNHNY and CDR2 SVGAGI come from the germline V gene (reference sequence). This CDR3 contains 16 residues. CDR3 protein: CACSPTPAGSSEKLFF. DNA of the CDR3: TGTGCCTGCAGCCCAACTCCCGCAGGGAGTAGCGAAAAACTGTTTTTT.

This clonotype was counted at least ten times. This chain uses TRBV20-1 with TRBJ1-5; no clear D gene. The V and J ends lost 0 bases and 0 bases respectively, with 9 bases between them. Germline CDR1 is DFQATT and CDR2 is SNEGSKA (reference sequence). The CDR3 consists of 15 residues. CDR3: CSARDGRFSNQPQHF. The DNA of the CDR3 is TGCAGTGCTAGAGATGGTAGGTTTAGCAATCAGCCCCAGCATTTT.

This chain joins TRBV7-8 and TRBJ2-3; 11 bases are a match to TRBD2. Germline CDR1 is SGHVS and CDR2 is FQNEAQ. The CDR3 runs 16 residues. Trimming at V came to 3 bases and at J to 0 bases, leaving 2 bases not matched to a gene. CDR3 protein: CASSFLAGGSTDTQYF. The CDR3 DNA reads TGTGCCAGCAGCTTTCTAGCGGGGGGAAGCACAGATACGCAGTATTTT.

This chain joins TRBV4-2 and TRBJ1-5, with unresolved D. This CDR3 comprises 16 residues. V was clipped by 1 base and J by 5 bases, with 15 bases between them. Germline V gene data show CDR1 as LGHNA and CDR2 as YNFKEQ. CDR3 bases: TGTGCCAGCAGCCAAGGTAGCGGATCAAGGGATCAGCCCCAGCATTTT. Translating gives CASSQGSGSRDQPQHF.

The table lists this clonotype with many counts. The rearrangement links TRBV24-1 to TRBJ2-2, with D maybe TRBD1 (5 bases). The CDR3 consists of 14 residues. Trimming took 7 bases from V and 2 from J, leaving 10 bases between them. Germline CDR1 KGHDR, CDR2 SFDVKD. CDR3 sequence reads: CATRQGENTGELFF. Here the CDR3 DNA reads TGTGCCACCAGGCAGGGTGAAAACACCGGGGAGCTGTTTTTT.

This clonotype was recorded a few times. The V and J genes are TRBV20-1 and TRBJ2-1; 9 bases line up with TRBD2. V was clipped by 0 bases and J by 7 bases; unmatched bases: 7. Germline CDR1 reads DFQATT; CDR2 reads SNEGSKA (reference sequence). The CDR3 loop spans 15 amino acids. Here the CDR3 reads CSARDRGTSLNEQFF. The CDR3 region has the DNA TGCAGTGCTAGAGATAGAGGGACTAGCCTTAATGAGCAGTTCTTC.

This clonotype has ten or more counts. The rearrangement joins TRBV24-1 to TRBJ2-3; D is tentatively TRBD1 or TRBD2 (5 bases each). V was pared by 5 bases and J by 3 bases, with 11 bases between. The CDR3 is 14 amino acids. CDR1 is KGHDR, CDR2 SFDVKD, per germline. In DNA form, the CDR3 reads TGTGCCACCAGTGGAGGGGCTCGGACAGATACGCAGTATTTT. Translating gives CATSGGARTDTQYF.

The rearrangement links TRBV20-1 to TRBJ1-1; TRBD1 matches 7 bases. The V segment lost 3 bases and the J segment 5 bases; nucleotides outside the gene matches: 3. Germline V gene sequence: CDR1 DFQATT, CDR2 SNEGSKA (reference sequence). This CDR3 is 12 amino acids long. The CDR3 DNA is TGCAGTGCTAGTTACAGGGGAACTGAAGCTTTCTTT. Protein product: CSASYRGTEAFF.

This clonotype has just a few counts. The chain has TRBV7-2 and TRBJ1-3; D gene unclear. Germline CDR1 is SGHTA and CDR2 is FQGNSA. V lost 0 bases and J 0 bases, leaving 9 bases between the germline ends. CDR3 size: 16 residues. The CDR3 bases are TGTGCCAGCAGCTTAGCTGGCGGGAGCTCTGGAAACACCATATATTTT. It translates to CASSLAGGSSGNTIYF.

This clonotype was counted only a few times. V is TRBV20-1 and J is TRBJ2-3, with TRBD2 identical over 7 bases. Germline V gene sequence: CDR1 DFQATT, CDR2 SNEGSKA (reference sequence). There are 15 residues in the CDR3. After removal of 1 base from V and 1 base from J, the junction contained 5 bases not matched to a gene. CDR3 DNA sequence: TGCAGTGCTAGAGTACGGGGGGTGGGCACAGATACGCAGTATTTT. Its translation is CSARVRGVGTDTQYF.

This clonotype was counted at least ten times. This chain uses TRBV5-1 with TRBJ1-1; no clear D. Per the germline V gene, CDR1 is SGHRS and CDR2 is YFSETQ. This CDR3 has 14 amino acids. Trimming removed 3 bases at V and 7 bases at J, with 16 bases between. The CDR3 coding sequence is TGCGCCAGCAGCTCAAGTGAAGAGTGGGATGAAGCTTTCTTT. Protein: CASSSSEEWDEAFF. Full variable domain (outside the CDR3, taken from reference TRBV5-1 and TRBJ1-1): KAGVTQTPRYLIKTRGQQVTLSCSPISGHRSVSWYQQTPGQGLQFLFEYFSETQRNKGNFPGRFSGRQFSNSRSEMNVSTLELGDSALYLCASSSSEEWDEAFFGQGTRLTVV.